This record looks at one T cell receptor (beta chain) sequence and its context. Trimming cost V 3 bases and J 2 bases; bases outside gene matches: 5. CDR3 size: 15 residues. Germline V CDR1 and CDR2: LGHDT, YNNKEL (reference sequence). TCRdb used MiXCR to reprocess the 5' RACE reads, holding one entry per CDR3 protein. In the table there are about 720,000 distinct CDR3 sequences, 18% of which are singletons. This record belongs to a study of identical twins. The sample was also linked to a second study, of T cells expressing NK-cell markers.

The receptor was derived from a woman between 18 and 30 years old in good health. Sequenced: PBMCs. The rearrangement links TRBV3-1 to TRBJ2-3, with 7 bases that match TRBD2. CDR3 protein: CASSHGGSHTDTQYF. Written as DNA, the CDR3 is TGTGCCAGCAGCCACGGGGGGTCCCACACAGATACGCAGTATTTT.